A single sample is the source of the 10 T cell receptor beta chains below, sequenced in a study of OX40 agonist ivuxolimab in advanced cancers. TCRdb keeps only in-frame clones here, not all; method: immunoSEQ multiplex PCR. The top ten hold roughly 0.33% of the sample, which has over 95,000 clones, over 75% seen once. Specimen: CD4+ or CD8+ T cells sorted from blood, collected in a trial of the OX40 agonist ivuxolimab. Every receptor here comes from an adult with an advanced solid tumor such as melanoma, head and neck, liver or kidney cancer.

A remark on this clone: Additional DNA sequences in this sample encode the identical CDR3. The chain couples TRBV7-9 to TRBJ1-2; no definite D call. The CDR3 sequence is 14 residues long. V gave up 2 bases and J gave up 6 bases, with 13 bases separating them. CDR1 and CDR2 (germline): SEHNR, FQNEAQ (reference sequence). In DNA, the CDR3 is TGTGCCAGCAGCTTACCCCCGGAAAGGGATGGCTACACCTTC. Translating gives CASSLPPERDGYTF.

J is TRBJ2-3 and V is TRBV4-1, with D perhaps TRBD1 (6 bases). CDR3 length: 14 amino acids. Germline CDR1 and CDR2: MGHRA and YSYEKL. Trimming stripped 3 bases from V and 4 bases from J, with 11 bases between. CDR3 loop: CASSQGALADTQYF. CDR3 DNA: TGCGCCAGCAGCCAGGGGGCACTGGCAGATACGCAGTATTTT.

Worth noting for this clone: Germline and junction disagree at one end, which may indicate a read error. Other DNA sequences in the same sample also yield this CDR3. This chain connects TRBV12-5 to TRBJ2-6; D is uncertain. The CDR3 is 13 residues long. Looked up from germline, CDR1 is LGHNT and CDR2 is FRNRAP. In DNA, the CDR3 is TGCGCTAGTGGCCTCTGGGGGGCCAACGTCCTGACTTTC. This sequence encodes CASGLWGANVLTF.

This clone was detected a few times. The chain combines TRBV6-6 with TRBJ1-5, with D maybe TRBD1 (6 bases). CDR1 and CDR2 from the germline V gene are MNHNY and SVGAGI (reference sequence). Trimming shortened V by 7 bases and J by 1 base, and 11 bases separated the two germline ends. The CDR3 length is 14 residues. CDR3 loop: CASNGGGSNQPQHF. The CDR3 region has the DNA TGTGCCAGCAATGGAGGGGGAAGCAATCAGCCCCAGCATTTT.

The V gene is TRBV15, the J gene TRBJ2-4, with a weak D call TRBD1 (5 bases). V was shortened by 0 bases and J by 11 bases, with 11 bases between the two germline ends. Germline assignment: CDR1 LNHNV and CDR2 YYDKDF (reference sequence). The CDR3 contains 13 residues. The CDR3 spells CATSRDATGLQYF. Written as DNA, the CDR3 is TGTGCCACCAGCAGAGATGCAACAGGCCTTCAGTACTTC.

This clone is a singleton in its sample. The genes are TRBV11-1 and TRBJ2-7; 13 bases are a match to TRBD2. This CDR3 region has 16 residues. The germline gives CDR1 SGHAT, CDR2 FQDESV (reference sequence). The V segment lost 4 bases and the J segment 2 bases; nucleotides outside the gene matches: 5. CDR3: CASSSRTSGRPYEQYF. DNA of the CDR3: TGTGCCAGCAGCTCAAGGACTAGCGGGAGACCCTACGAGCAGTACTTC.

In its sample, this clone was seen once. CDR3: CASNYDRLQPQHF. CDR3 nucleotides: TGTGCCAGCAATTATGACAGACTTCAGCCCCAGCATTTT. The chain recombines TRBV6-5 with TRBJ1-5; a weak D match, TRBD1 (5 bases). The CDR3 contains 13 residues. Per germline, CDR1 MNHEY and CDR2 SVGAGI. V was pared by 7 bases and J by 6 bases, with 13 bases between.

The CDR3 nucleotides read TGTGCCAGCAGCTTGGGAAGAAACACCATATATTTT. Its protein is CASSLGRNTIYF. This rearrangement joins TRBV5-6 to TRBJ1-3; D call uncertain. Trimming took 0 bases from V and 5 from J, leaving 3 bases between them. The CDR3 has 12 residues. The germline V gene encodes CDR1 SGHDT and CDR2 YYEEEE.

This chain uses TRBV7-3 with TRBJ2-1; the D gene is possibly TRBD1 (5 bases). CDR3 length: 13 amino acids. The germline V and J ends were trimmed by 5 bases and 9 bases, with 14 bases remaining between them. The germline CDR1 and CDR2 sequences are SGHTA and FQGTGA. CDR3 region: CASSLTVSGEQFF. The CDR3 region has the DNA TGTGCCAGCAGCCTGACAGTCTCGGGTGAGCAGTTCTTC.

This rearrangement joins TRBV4-1 to TRBJ1-5; 12 bases are a match to TRBD1. Germline CDR1 and CDR2: MGHRA and YSYEKL. V shed 0 bases and J 9 bases; nucleotides not matched to a gene: 6. The CDR3 runs 16 residues. The CDR3 region is CASSQERDRGRTPQHF. The CDR3 DNA reads TGCGCCAGCAGCCAAGAACGGGACAGGGGGCGGACGCCCCAGCATTTT.